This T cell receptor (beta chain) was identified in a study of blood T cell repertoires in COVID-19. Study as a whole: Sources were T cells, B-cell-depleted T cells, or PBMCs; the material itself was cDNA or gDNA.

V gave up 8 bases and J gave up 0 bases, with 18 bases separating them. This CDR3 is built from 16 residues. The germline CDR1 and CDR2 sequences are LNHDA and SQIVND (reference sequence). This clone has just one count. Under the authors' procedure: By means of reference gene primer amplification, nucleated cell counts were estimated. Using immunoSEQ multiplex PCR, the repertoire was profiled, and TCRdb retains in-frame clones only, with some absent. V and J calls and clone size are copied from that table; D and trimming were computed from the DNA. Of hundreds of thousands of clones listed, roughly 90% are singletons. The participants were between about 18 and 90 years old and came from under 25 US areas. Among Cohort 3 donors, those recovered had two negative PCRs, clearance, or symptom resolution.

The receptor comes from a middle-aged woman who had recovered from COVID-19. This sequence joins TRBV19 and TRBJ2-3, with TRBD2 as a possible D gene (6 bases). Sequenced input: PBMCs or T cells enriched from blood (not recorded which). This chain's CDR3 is CASEGRDSSSTDTQYF. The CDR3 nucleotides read TGTGCCAGTGAAGGACGGGACTCCTCTAGCACAGATACGCAGTATTTT.